Listed below are T cell receptor beta chains from one sample, sequenced in a study of vaccination effects on CD4 cells after COVID-19. Their cognate antigens are unknown. Sequenced by immunoSEQ multiplex PCR; TCRdb stores in-frame clones only, minus some. Of around 79,000 clones in the sample, 74% are singletons; the top ten hold approximately 1.5%. This material consisted of CD4+ T cells from PBMCs cultured with HCoV-229E spike peptides, taken before COVID-19 vaccination. These receptors were taken from a human donor who received a COVID-19 vaccine. The CDR3 runs from the conserved cysteine through the conserved F or W. A D gene is named only where the DNA matches it firmly. For some rows the clone size is stated as once, few or many, or as a class when expanded; others skip it.

CASSFAVRETQYF TGTGCCAGCAGTTTTGCGGTTCGGGAGACCCAGTACTTC NA NA TRBJ2-5 TRBV12-3/TRBV12-4
CASSIGTSGVVGELFF TGTGCCAGTAGTATTGGGACTAGCGGGGTAGTAGGGGAGCTGTTTTTT TRBD2 few TRBJ2-2 TRBV19
CASTLTGDGYTF TGTGCCAGCACCCTGACGGGCGATGGCTACACCTTC NA NA TRBJ1-2 TRBV28
CASSLDGSSGNTIYF TGTGCCAGCAGCTTGGACGGGTCCTCTGGAAACACCATATATTTT NA NA TRBJ1-3 TRBV5-4
CAWSRDIEKLFF TGTGCCTGGAGCCGGGACATCGAAAAACTGTTTTTT NA NA TRBJ1-4 TRBV30
CASSVNKHTEQFF TGCGCCAGCAGTGTCAACAAGCACACTGAGCAGTTCTTC NA few TRBJ2-1 TRBV10-1
CASSLDGQETQYF TGCGCCAGCAGCTTGGATGGTCAAGAGACCCAGTACTTC NA NA TRBJ2-5 TRBV5-1
CASSPGGLAGGAVYNEQFF TGTGCCAGCTCACCCGGCGGACTAGCGGGGGGAGCCGTTTACAATGAGCAGTTCTTC TRBD2 NA TRBJ2-1 TRBV18
CASSAQGANTGELFF TGTGCCAGCAGTGCACAGGGTGCGAACACCGGGGAGCTGTTTTTT NA few TRBJ2-2 TRBV27
CATSDLSGSTDTQYF TGTGCCACCAGTGATTTATCCGGTAGCACAGATACGCAGTATTTT NA NA TRBJ2-3 TRBV24-1
CASSLGSGQGAQHSGNTIYF TGTGCCAGCAGTTTAGGGTCCGGACAGGGGGCCCAACACTCTGGAAACACCATATATTTT TRBD1 NA TRBJ1-3 TRBV28
CASSRGQVYGYTF TGTGCCAGTAGTAGAGGACAGGTCTATGGCTACACCTTC TRBD1 few TRBJ1-2 TRBV19
CASSLLEAGNYGYTF TGCGCCAGCAGCTTGCTTGAGGCAGGGAACTATGGCTACACCTTC NA NA TRBJ1-2 TRBV5-1
CASSEDGTGFEQFF TGTGCCAGCAGTGAAGATGGGACAGGGTTCGAGCAGTTCTTC TRBD1 few TRBJ2-1 TRBV2
CASSFPGRGELFF TGTGCCAGCAGCTTCCCGGGGCGCGGGGAGCTGTTTTTT NA NA TRBJ2-2 TRBV7-2
CASSYLTGEWAPLHF TGTGCCAGCAGTTACCTTACAGGGGAATGGGCACCCCTCCACTTT TRBD1 few TRBJ1-6 TRBV28
CASSPDGNQPQHF TGTGCCAGCTCACCGGACGGCAATCAGCCCCAGCATTTT NA few TRBJ1-5 TRBV18
CKRLYYNQPQHF TGCAAACGTCTCTACTACAATCAGCCCCAGCATTTT NA NA TRBJ1-5 TRBV7-2
CASSPTGGGGYTF TGTGCCAGCAGTCCAACAGGGGGCGGTGGCTACACCTTC TRBD1 NA TRBJ1-2 TRBV12-3/TRBV12-4
CASMGQGETQYF TGTGCCAGTATGGGACAGGGAGAGACCCAGTACTTC TRBD1 once TRBJ2-5 TRBV6-5
CASTGSSTEAFF TGTGCCAGCACAGGGAGTAGCACTGAAGCTTTCTTT NA NA TRBJ1-1 TRBV2
CASTPDGQGVYTQYF TGTGCCAGTACCCCCGACGGACAGGGGGTCTATACGCAGTATTTT TRBD1 NA TRBJ2-3 TRBV19
CASSPKSSYNSPLHF TGTGCCAGCAGCCCCAAGAGCTCCTATAATTCACCCCTCCACTTT NA NA TRBJ1-6 TRBV6-6
CASSFRFGTEAFF TGTGCCAGCAGTTTTCGATTTGGAACTGAAGCTTTCTTT NA NA TRBJ1-1 TRBV12-3/TRBV12-4
CASSLERERTQYF TGTGCCAGCAGCTTGGAGAGGGAACGGACCCAGTACTTC NA NA TRBJ2-5 TRBV7-2
CATSRPDRGNEKLFF TGTGCCACCAGCAGACCTGACAGGGGAAATGAAAAACTGTTTTTT TRBD1 NA TRBJ1-4 TRBV15
CATSDLHGTVVFSNQPQHF TGTGCCACCAGTGATTTGCACGGGACCGTCGTCTTTAGCAATCAGCCCCAGCATTTT NA NA TRBJ1-5 TRBV24-1
CASSYSGGIGPQHF TGTGCCAGCAGTTACTCAGGGGGCATAGGGCCCCAGCATTTT TRBD1 NA TRBJ1-5 TRBV6-5
CASSGTGERGNQPQHF TGTGCCAGCAGTGGGACAGGGGAGAGGGGCAATCAGCCCCAGCATTTT TRBD1 NA TRBJ1-5 TRBV28
CASSLGQGFTGELFF TGCGCCAGCAGCTTGGGACAGGGGTTCACCGGGGAGCTGTTTTTT TRBD1 NA TRBJ2-2 TRBV5-1